This T cell receptor (beta chain) was identified in a study of T cells in Graves' hyperthyroidism and ophthalmopathy. The study's findings and limits: Stable hyperthyroidism and ophthalmopathy were separated using 13 V-J signatures.

Amplification of TCR beta CDR3 regions used RNA as the template. Initially, a first-round RT-PCR of the TCR CDR3 employed the HTBI primer set. TCRdb recomputed calls from the multiplex PCR reads with MiXCR, one row per CDR3 protein. In the table there are hundreds of thousands of distinct CDR3 sequences, roughly 14% of which are singletons. The V gene end was trimmed by 2 bases and the J gene end by 1 base; junction bases not matched to a gene: 4. Germline lookup yields CDR1 KGHSH and CDR2 LQKENI. This CDR3 has 15 amino acids. This clonotype occurred a few times. Its matching antigen is unknown. Extraction of PBMCs used approximately 10 ml of fresh peripheral blood.

The specimen sequenced was blood. The receptor was derived from a woman in her 40s with Graves' ophthalmopathy. The chain carries TRBV18 and TRBJ1-1, with 7 bases identical to TRBD1. CDR3 residues: CASSPEGQPNTEAFF. The CDR3, as DNA: TGTGCCAGCTCACCAGAGGGACAGCCGAACACTGAAGCTTTCTTT.